Below are 17 T cell receptor beta chains sequenced from a single sample in a study of response to subunit inactivated influenza vaccine (dated by TCRdb to the late 2010s). The method was RT-PCR. Sequenced using an Illumina HiSeq 2500. The raw public data were reprocessed by TCRdb itself: fastp quality trimming at Q25, MiXCR clonotype calling, in-frame beta chains only. Under each unique CDR3 protein, matching rows form one entry showing the most common genes and DNA. This sample lists around 600,000 distinct CDR3 sequences; 10% to 12% were detected once. 11% of the sample rests with the top ten. These records were also assigned to another study, of T cells expressing NK-cell markers. Taken from the second paper: TCR beta cDNA libraries were prepared using 5'RACE template switching, which introduced a universal primer site and unique molecular identifiers.

The material was PBMCs from blood, obtained on the day of vaccination. These receptor sequences come from a man aged 50-60 years who received an inactivated influenza vaccine. Donor details come from another sample of the same person, matched by shared clones.

The chain uses TRBV19 and TRBJ2-5, with 7 nucleotides matching TRBD1. Germline CDR1 reads LNHDA; CDR2 reads SQIVND (reference sequence). Losses at the gene ends were 3 bases for V and 2 bases for J; bases not matched to a gene: 9. The CDR3 contains 16 residues. The CDR3 DNA sequence: TGTGCCAGTAGTATCTCGGGACAGCTTCAACAAGAGACCCAGTACTTC. Protein sequence: CASSISGQLQQETQYF.

This clonotype was found a few times. V and J are TRBV3-1 and TRBJ2-2, with D maybe TRBD1 (6 bases). Trimming stripped 4 bases from V and 4 bases from J, with 10 bases between. CDR1 is LGHDT, CDR2 YNNKEL, per germline (reference sequence). The CDR3 runs to 14 residues. The CDR3: CASSPGVVTGELFF. In DNA form, the CDR3 reads TGTGCCAGCAGCCCAGGGGTTGTCACCGGGGAGCTGTTTTTT.

The chain recombines TRBV7-9 with TRBJ1-5; TRBD1 is a possible D gene (5 bases). The CDR3 sequence is 13 residues long. Trimming stripped 5 bases from V and 7 bases from J, with 12 bases between. Per the germline V gene, CDR1 is SEHNR and CDR2 is FQNEAQ (reference sequence). DNA of the CDR3: TGTGCCAGCAGCCGGACAAGGTTGCAGCCCCAGCATTTT. The encoded protein is CASSRTRLQPQHF.

This clonotype was seen a handful of times. The chain links TRBV3-1 to TRBJ2-2; the match to TRBD1 covers 8 bases. The CDR3 loop spans 16 amino acids. With 4 bases clipped from V and 0 bases from J, the junction kept 4 bases outside the gene matches. Germline V gene lookup returns CDR1 LGHDT and CDR2 YNNKEL (reference sequence). CDR3 amino acids: CASSRLTGANTGELFF. The CDR3 nucleotides are TGTGCCAGCAGCCGATTGACAGGGGCGAACACCGGGGAGCTGTTTTTT.

This clonotype was picked up a small number of times. J is TRBJ1-2 and V is TRBV28, with D possibly being TRBD1 (6 bases). The CDR3 covers 12 residues. The ends were cut back, 6 bases at V and 4 bases at J, with 9 bases in the middle. The germline V gene encodes CDR1 MDHEN and CDR2 SYDVKM. The CDR3 bases are TGTGCCAGCAGAATACAGGGCTATGGCTACACCTTC. Its translation: CASRIQGYGYTF.

This clonotype was seen repeatedly, ten times or more. The chain couples TRBV4-2 to TRBJ2-1; TRBD2 matches at 9 bases. The CDR3 runs 17 residues. V dropped 0 bases and J dropped 6; count of bases not matched to a gene: 9. Germline V lookup: CDR1 LGHNA, CDR2 YNFKEQ. The CDR3 coding sequence is TGTGCCAGCAGCCAAGACTGGAGGGGACTAGCCGCCAATGAGCAGTTCTTC. It specifies CASSQDWRGLAANEQFF.

This clonotype occurred a few times. This chain joins TRBV20-1 and TRBJ2-5, with 12 bases lining up with TRBD2. The germline CDR1 and CDR2 sequences are DFQATT and SNEGSKA (reference sequence). With V trimmed by 6 bases and J by 5 bases, 19 bases remained unmatched. The CDR3 consists of 18 residues. CDR3 DNA sequence: TGCAGTGCGAGAAAAGTTTCGCTAGCGGGGGGGGCCCGGGAGACCCAGTACTTC. This gives the protein CSARKVSLAGGARETQYF.

This clonotype was detected only a few times. The chain employs TRBV20-1 and TRBJ2-3; 9 bases line up with TRBD2. The germline V gene has CDR1 DFQATT and CDR2 SNEGSKA (reference sequence). CDR3 length: 15 residues. J gave up 2 bases and V 6 bases, and 9 bases lay outside the gene matches. CDR3 in amino acids: CSALDPGLATDTQYF. CDR3 DNA sequence: TGCAGTGCCCTCGATCCGGGACTAGCCACAGATACGCAGTATTTT.

In this sample, this clonotype turned up a few times. The chain uses TRBV29-1 and TRBJ2-3; maybe TRBD2 (6 bases). Germline V gene lookup returns CDR1 SQVTM and CDR2 ANQGSEA. Trimming cost V 5 bases and J 3 bases, with 12 bases left between them. This CDR3 spans 13 amino acids. CDR3 residues: CSVRSGTTDTQYF. The CDR3 DNA reads as TGCAGCGTTAGATCAGGGACTACAGATACGCAGTATTTT.

J is TRBJ2-1 and V is TRBV15; a weak D match, TRBD2 (5 bases). The V end lost 0 bases, the J end lost 7 bases, and 19 bases lay between the germline ends. The V gene's germline CDR1 is LNHNV and CDR2 YYDKDF (reference sequence). CDR3 size: 17 residues. CDR3 amino acids: CATSRDDDFLEGNEQFF. CDR3 DNA sequence: TGTGCCACCAGCAGAGATGACGACTTCTTAGAGGGTAATGAGCAGTTCTTC.

This clonotype was seen more than once but under ten times. The rearrangement links TRBV5-1 to TRBJ2-1, with D maybe TRBD2 (6 bases). CDR1 SGHRS and CDR2 YFSETQ come from the germline V gene. V lost 2 bases and J 6 bases, leaving 18 bases between the germline ends. This CDR3 has 16 amino acids. This CDR3 is CASSLVGGSRGNEQFF. Written as DNA, the CDR3 is TGCGCCAGCAGCTTAGTGGGAGGCTCCCGGGGCAATGAGCAGTTCTTC.

This clonotype has just a few counts. The CDR3 sequence: CASSQGQSVAGELFF. The CDR3 bases are TGCGCCAGCAGCCAGGGACAGTCTGTGGCCGGGGAGCTGTTTTTT. The chain uses TRBV5-1 and TRBJ2-2; 7 bases agree with TRBD1. Germline values: CDR1 SGHRS, CDR2 YFSETQ. CDR3 length: 15 amino acids. V lost 4 bases to trimming and J lost 6 bases; unmatched junction nucleotides: 9. The whole variable domain, remainder taken from reference TRBV5-1 and TRBJ2-2, is KAGVTQTPRYLIKTRGQQVTLSCSPISGHRSVSWYQQTPGQGLQFLFEYFSETQRNKGNFPGRFSGRQFSNSRSEMNVSTLELGDSALYLCASSQGQSVAGELFFGEGSRLTVL.

This clonotype showed up many times. CDR3 in amino acids: CASSLAGTNIQYF. CDR3 coding DNA: TGCGCCAGCAGCTTGGCCGGGACGAACATTCAGTACTTC. This chain connects TRBV5-1 to TRBJ2-4; possibly TRBD1 or TRBD2 for D (5 bases each). This CDR3 spans 13 amino acids. The V and J ends lost 0 bases and 7 bases respectively, with 8 bases between them. Germline values: CDR1 SGHRS, CDR2 YFSETQ.

This clonotype was detected only a few times. The chain links TRBV20-1 to TRBJ2-3; D possibly corresponds to TRBD2 (7 bases). Trimming removed 6 bases at V and 5 bases at J, with 12 bases between. The CDR3 has 12 amino acids. Per the germline V gene, CDR1 is DFQATT and CDR2 is SNEGSKA (reference sequence). In DNA form, the CDR3 reads TGCAGTGCCGGGGGGCGAAGAGATACGCAGTATTTT. Translating it yields CSAGGRRDTQYF.

This clonotype has a count of ten or more. The chain links TRBV5-1 to TRBJ2-6; 7 bases align to TRBD1. V shed 4 bases and J 12 bases; nucleotides not matched to a gene: 10. Germline V gives CDR1 SGHRS, CDR2 YFSETQ. The CDR3 extends over 14 amino acids. The CDR3 spells CASSERTGFGVLTF. The CDR3 nucleotides read TGCGCCAGCAGCGAAAGGACAGGCTTCGGCGTCCTGACTTTC.

This clonotype came up many times. This chain connects TRBV4-2 to TRBJ2-1; 12 positions agree with TRBD1. CDR3 size: 15 residues. The junction had 4 bases not matched to a gene; V was cut back by 0 bases and J by 10 bases. Germline V gene lookup returns CDR1 LGHNA and CDR2 YNFKEQ. This chain's CDR3 is CASSQEGQGAGEQFF. DNA of the CDR3: TGTGCCAGCAGCCAAGAGGGACAGGGGGCTGGCGAGCAGTTCTTC.

This clonotype was detected ten times or more. This chain uses TRBV7-9 with TRBJ2-1; TRBD1 aligns across 9 bases. The CDR3 is made up of 13 amino acids. Germline CDR1 is SEHNR and CDR2 is FQNEAQ (reference sequence). The junction had 0 bases not matched to a gene; V was cut back by 4 bases and J by 5 bases. CDR3 DNA: TGTGCCAGCAGCTGGACAGGGGACAATGAGCAGTTCTTC. This gives the protein CASSWTGDNEQFF.